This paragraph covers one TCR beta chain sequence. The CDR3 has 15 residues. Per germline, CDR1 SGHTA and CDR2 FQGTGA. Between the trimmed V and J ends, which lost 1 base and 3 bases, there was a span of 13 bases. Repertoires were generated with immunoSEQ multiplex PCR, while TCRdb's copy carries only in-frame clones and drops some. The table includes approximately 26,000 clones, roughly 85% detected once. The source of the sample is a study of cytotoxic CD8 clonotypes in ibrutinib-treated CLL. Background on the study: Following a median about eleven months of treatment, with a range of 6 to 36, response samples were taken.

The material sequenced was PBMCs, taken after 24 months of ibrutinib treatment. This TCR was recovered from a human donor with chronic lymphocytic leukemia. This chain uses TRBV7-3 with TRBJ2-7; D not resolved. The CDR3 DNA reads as TGTGCCAGCAGCTTAAAACCCTTACCATACTACGAGCAGTACTTC. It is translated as CASSLKPLPYYEQYF. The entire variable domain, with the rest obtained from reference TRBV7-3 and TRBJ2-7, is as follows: GAGVSQTPSNKVTEKGKYVELRCDPISGHTALYWYRQSLGQGPEFLIYFQGTGAADDSGLPNDRFFAVRPEGSVSTLKIQRTERGDSAVYLCASSLKPLPYYEQYFGPGTRLTVT.